These T cell receptor beta chains were read from a single sample in a study of beta chain features in type 1 diabetes. The protocol was immunoSEQ multiplex PCR, while the TCRdb copy is restricted to in-frame clones and leaves out a portion. The table records hundreds of thousands of clones, around 15% of them present only once. Material: naive CD4+ T cells from blood. The receptor source for this set is a man aged 18 to 30 in good health. The CDR3 runs from the conserved cysteine through the conserved F or W. The order of the fields is clone size, V gene, J gene, D gene, CDR3 protein, CDR3 DNA. D genes are given only for firm matches. The size field is filled for only some rows; it gives once, few, many or a size class.

NA	TRBV2	TRBJ2-7	NA	CASPGGFSYEQYF	TGTGCCAGCCCTGGGGGCTTCTCCTACGAGCAGTACTTC
NA	TRBV30	TRBJ1-1	NA	CAWSGKGEAFF	TGTGCCTGGAGTGGGAAGGGTGAAGCTTTCTTT
NA	TRBV10-3	TRBJ2-5	NA	CAIRGQSQETQYF	TGTGCCATCAGAGGACAGTCCCAAGAGACCCAGTACTTC
few	TRBV7-8	TRBJ2-5	NA	CASSPRPGRSETQYF	TGTGCCAGCAGCCCCCGCCCGGGGCGCTCAGAGACCCAGTACTTC
NA	TRBV11-2	TRBJ2-5	NA	CASSFDETQYF	TGTGCCAGCAGCTTCGATGAGACCCAGTACTTC
few	TRBV6-5	TRBJ2-1	NA	CASTGPNEQFF	TGTGCCAGCACAGGGCCCAATGAGCAGTTCTTC
NA	TRBV30	TRBJ1-2	TRBD1	CAWSVRQGAPRDYGYTF	TGTGCCTGGAGTGTACGACAGGGGGCCCCCCGCGACTATGGCTACACCTTC
NA	TRBV28	TRBJ1-2	NA	CASRQRRNYGYTF	TGTGCCAGCAGGCAACGAAGGAACTATGGCTACACCTTC
few	TRBV5-6	TRBJ1-2	NA	CASSVLQLYGYTF	TGTGCCAGCAGCGTCCTTCAACTCTATGGCTACACCTTC
NA	TRBV5-4	TRBJ1-4	TRBD1	CASSFTGAGEKLFF	TGTGCCAGCAGCTTTACAGGGGCGGGTGAAAAACTGTTTTTT
few	TRBV30	TRBJ1-2	NA	CAWTRDGYGYTF	TGTGCCTGGACCCGGGACGGCTATGGCTACACCTTC
many	TRBV19	TRBJ1-2	TRBD1	CASSEQGTRGYTF	TGTGCCAGTAGTGAACAGGGGACGAGAGGCTACACCTTC
NA	TRBV7-3	TRBJ2-7	NA	CASSLQTVSGEQYF	TGTGCCAGCAGCCTCCAGACGGTATCCGGGGAGCAGTACTTC